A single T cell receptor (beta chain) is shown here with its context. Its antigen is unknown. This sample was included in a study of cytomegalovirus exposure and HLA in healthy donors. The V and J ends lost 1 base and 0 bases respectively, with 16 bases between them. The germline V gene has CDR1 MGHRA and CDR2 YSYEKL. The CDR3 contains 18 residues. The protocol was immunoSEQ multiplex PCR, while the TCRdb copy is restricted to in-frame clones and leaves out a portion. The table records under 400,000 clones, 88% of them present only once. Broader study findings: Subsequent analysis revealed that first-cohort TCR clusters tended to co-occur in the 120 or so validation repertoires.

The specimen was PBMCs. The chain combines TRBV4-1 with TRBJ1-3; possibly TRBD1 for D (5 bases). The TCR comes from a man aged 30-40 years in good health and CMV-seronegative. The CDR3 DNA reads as TGCGCCAGCAGCCAAGTAGGGGACTGGAAAACCTCTGGAAACACCATATATTTT. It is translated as CASSQVGDWKTSGNTIYF.